The present TCR beta chain was sequenced within a study of blood T cell repertoires in COVID-19. Study-wide context: Acute and convalescent COVID-19 samples came from the United States, Italy and Spain. Sample material is recorded as cDNA or gDNA derived from T cells, B-cell-depleted T cells, or PBMCs.

The V and J ends lost 0 bases and 6 bases, in that order; junction bases with no gene match: 5. Germline CDR1 SGHAT, CDR2 FQNNGV. The CDR3 has 16 residues. Study processing details: By means of reference gene primer amplification, nucleated cell counts were estimated. Here immunoSEQ multiplex PCR was the method, and the copy in TCRdb shows in-frame clones only, minus some. V and J calls and clone size come straight from that table; D and trimming were deduced from the DNA. The table has about 370,000 clones, around 91% seen once. Source material: peripheral blood. This chain joins TRBV11-2 and TRBJ1-6; 7 bases agree with TRBD1. The sequence was obtained from a man younger than 35 with active or convalescent COVID-19. As DNA, the CDR3 is TGTGCCAGCAGCTTAGACAGGGGGAATCTTAATTCACCCCTCCACTTT. It is translated as CASSLDRGNLNSPLHF.